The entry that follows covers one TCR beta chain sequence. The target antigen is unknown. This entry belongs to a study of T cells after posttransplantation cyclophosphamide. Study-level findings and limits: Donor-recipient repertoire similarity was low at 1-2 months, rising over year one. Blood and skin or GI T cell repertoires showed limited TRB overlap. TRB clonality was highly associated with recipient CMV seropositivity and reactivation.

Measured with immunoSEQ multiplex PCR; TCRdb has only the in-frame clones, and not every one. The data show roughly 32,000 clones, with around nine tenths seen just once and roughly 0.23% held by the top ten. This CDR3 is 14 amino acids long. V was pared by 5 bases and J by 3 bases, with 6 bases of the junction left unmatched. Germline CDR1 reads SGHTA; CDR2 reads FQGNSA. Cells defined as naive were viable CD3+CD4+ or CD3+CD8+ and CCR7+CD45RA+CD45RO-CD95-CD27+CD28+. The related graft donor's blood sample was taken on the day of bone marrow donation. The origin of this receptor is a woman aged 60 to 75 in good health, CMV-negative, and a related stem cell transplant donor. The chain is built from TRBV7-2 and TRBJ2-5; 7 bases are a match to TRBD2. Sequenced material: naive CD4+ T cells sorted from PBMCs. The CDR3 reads CASSALAREETQYF. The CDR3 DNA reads TGTGCCAGCAGCGCACTAGCGAGGGAAGAGACCCAGTACTTC.